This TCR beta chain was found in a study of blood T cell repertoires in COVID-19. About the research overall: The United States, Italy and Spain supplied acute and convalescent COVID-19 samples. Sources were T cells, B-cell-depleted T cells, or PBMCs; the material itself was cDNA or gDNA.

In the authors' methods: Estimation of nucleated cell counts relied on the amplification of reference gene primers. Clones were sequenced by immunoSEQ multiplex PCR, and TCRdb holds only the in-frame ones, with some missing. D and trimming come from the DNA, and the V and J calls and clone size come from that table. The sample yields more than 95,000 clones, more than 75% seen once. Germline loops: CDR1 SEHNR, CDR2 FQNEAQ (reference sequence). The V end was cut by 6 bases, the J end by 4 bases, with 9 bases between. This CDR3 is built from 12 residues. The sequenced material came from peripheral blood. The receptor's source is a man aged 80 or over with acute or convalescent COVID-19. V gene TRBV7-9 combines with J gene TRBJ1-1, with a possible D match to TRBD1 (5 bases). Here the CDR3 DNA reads TGTGCCAGCAGGCGGGGGGGCACTGAAGCTTTCTTT. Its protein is CASRRGGTEAFF.